The next 16 T cell receptor beta chains were all read from a single sample in a study of T cell therapy product for transplant patients. Measured with immunoSEQ multiplex PCR; TCRdb has only the in-frame clones, and not every one. The repertoire consists of about 1,100 clones, with around half occurring once and the leading ten covering 34%. The sample label means: roughly 19 nM rapamycin added during CMV-specific T-cell product expansion (Rapa-TCP). Label interpretation: CMVpp65/IE-1-reactive T cells enriched by IFNgamma capture and expanded in vitro. Stimulation lasted 6 hours, using overlapping CMV pp65 and IE-1 peptide pools at roughly 0.54 ug/ml each. Cells producing IFNgamma after CMV stimulation were positively selected by IFNgamma secretion assay. The enriched IFNgamma+ cells were cultured less than 25 days on irradiated autologous feeders with either IL-7/IL-15 or IL-2. Antigen specificity for these receptors is unknown.

The specimen sequenced was a sorted cell population cultured from PBMCs. These receptors all stem from an adult in good health.

This sequence joins TRBV7-9 and TRBJ1-4; maybe TRBD1 (6 bases). Deletions cut 10 bases from V and 0 bases from J, with 21 bases between. The CDR3 spans 17 residues. The germline gives CDR1 SEHNR, CDR2 FQNEAQ (reference sequence). The CDR3 DNA sequence: TGTGCCACGCCCGGGGGGGGCGGAAGGGCAACTAATGAAAAACTGTTTTTT. Residues: CATPGGGGRATNEKLFF.

The chain recombines TRBV5-6 with TRBJ2-2; the match to TRBD2 covers 12 bases. This CDR3 has 17 residues. Germline lookup yields CDR1 SGHDT and CDR2 YYEEEE. V trimming: 5 bases; J trimming: 3 bases; junction bases outside the gene matches: 8. CDR3 bases: TGTGCCAGCAGACGACTCCTAGCGGGGGGGCACACCGGGGAGCTGTTTTTT. This gives the protein CASRRLLAGGHTGELFF.

This clone is large within its sample. V is TRBV4-2 and J is TRBJ1-1, with unresolved D. V was pared by 4 bases and J by 1 base, with 10 bases between. This CDR3 contains 14 residues. Germline CDR1 reads LGHNA; CDR2 reads YNFKEQ. In DNA form, the CDR3 reads TGTGCCAGCAGCCCGGAACGTACGAACACTGAAGCTTTCTTT. Amino acids: CASSPERTNTEAFF.

V usage is TRBV5-1 and J usage is TRBJ1-1, with D perhaps TRBD1 (6 bases). Trimming took off 6 bases at V and 8 bases at J, with 11 bases between the two ends. The germline V gene has CDR1 SGHRS and CDR2 YFSETQ. The CDR3 consists of 11 residues. The CDR3 reads CASKGESEAFF. The DNA for the CDR3 is TGCGCCAGCAAGGGGGAGTCAGAAGCTTTCTTT.

The V and J genes are TRBV5-1 and TRBJ1-6; 7 bases agree with TRBD1. The V segment lost 0 bases and the J segment 6 bases; nucleotides outside the gene matches: 6. Germline V gene data show CDR1 as SGHRS and CDR2 as YFSETQ. The CDR3 loop spans 16 amino acids. CDR3: CASSLVPGQLNSPLHF. CDR3 nucleotide sequence: TGCGCCAGCAGCTTGGTCCCGGGACAGCTTAATTCACCCCTCCACTTT. The full variable domain, rest sourced from reference TRBV5-1 and TRBJ1-6, is KAGVTQTPRYLIKTRGQQVTLSCSPISGHRSVSWYQQTPGQGLQFLFEYFSETQRNKGNFPGRFSGRQFSNSRSEMNVSTLELGDSALYLCASSLVPGQLNSPLHFGNGTRLTVT.

The sample holds one count of this clone. The V gene is TRBV5-1, the J gene TRBJ2-2, with D uncertain. V was clipped by 3 bases and J by 8 bases, with 14 bases between them. Looked up from germline, CDR1 is SGHRS and CDR2 is YFSETQ. This CDR3 is 14 amino acids long. The CDR3 protein is CASSSSIVGGELFF. The CDR3 DNA sequence: TGCGCCAGCAGCTCCTCGATTGTCGGGGGGGAGCTGTTTTTT.

This chain connects TRBV30 to TRBJ1-3; no definite D call. Per germline, CDR1 GTSNPN and CDR2 SVGIG (reference sequence). The V end was cut by 2 bases, the J end by 0 bases, with 14 bases between. The CDR3 has 16 residues. This CDR3 reads CAWSNTQVISGNTIYF. The CDR3 nucleotides are TGTGCCTGGAGTAACACCCAGGTTATCTCTGGAAACACCATATATTTT.

By sample fraction, this clone is medium-sized. The chain employs TRBV6-1 and TRBJ1-2; TRBD1 aligns across 12 bases. The germline V gene has CDR1 MNHNS and CDR2 SASEGT. The CDR3 runs 18 residues. The J segment lost 0 bases and the V segment lost 3 bases, leaving 8 bases of the junction unmatched. The CDR3 reads CASSDRGTGGLSNYGYTF. The CDR3 region has the DNA TGTGCCAGCAGTGACCGAGGGACAGGGGGCCTCTCTAACTATGGCTACACCTTC.

This clone qualifies as large. Relative to the germline gene, one junction end is altered; a read error may explain this. The chain joins TRBV11-1 to TRBJ2-5, with D perhaps TRBD1 or TRBD2 (5 bases each). The CDR3 length is 14 residues. The germline V gene has CDR1 SGHAT and CDR2 FQDESV (reference sequence). The CDR3, as DNA: TGTGCCAGCAGCTCGGGACGGATTAAAGAGGCCCAGTACTTC. Translating gives CASSSGRIKEAQYF.

This clone qualifies as large. The chain links TRBV6-5 to TRBJ2-1; D perhaps matches TRBD2 (5 bases). CDR3 length equals 14 residues. V lost 3 bases and J lost 0, with 6 bases in between. Germline assignment: CDR1 MNHEY and CDR2 SVGAGI. The CDR3 DNA sequence: TGTGCCAGCAGTTATACTAGCTCCTACAATGAGCAGTTCTTC. Protein: CASSYTSSYNEQFF.

This clone was observed a handful of times. The chain uses TRBV10-3 and TRBJ1-2; the D gene is possibly TRBD1 (5 bases). Germline loops: CDR1 ENHRY, CDR2 SYGVKD. This CDR3 has 14 residues. V was clipped by 10 bases and J by 5 bases, with 20 bases between them. CDR3 region: CASMGGRGEYGYTF. In DNA, the CDR3 is TGTGCCAGCATGGGGGGAAGGGGAGAATATGGCTACACCTTC.

The genes are TRBV6-5 and TRBJ1-5; D is undetermined. The CDR3 is 15 amino acids. In germline, CDR1 is MNHEY, CDR2 SVGAGI. Trimming took off 4 bases at V and 7 bases at J, with 17 bases between the two ends. CDR3 sequence reads: CASSLGGFEGQPQHF. DNA for the CDR3: TGTGCCAGCAGTTTAGGAGGTTTCGAAGGACAGCCCCAGCATTTT.

The V call is TRBV19, the J call TRBJ2-7; possible D gene TRBD2, 6 bases. Germline V gene sequence: CDR1 LNHDA, CDR2 SQIVND (reference sequence). The ends were cut back, 8 bases at V and 6 bases at J, with 14 bases in the middle. This CDR3 contains 12 residues. This chain's CDR3 is CASLGGYGEQYF. CDR3 nucleotide sequence: TGTGCCAGTCTGGGGGGTTACGGCGAGCAGTACTTC.

This clone was counted only a few times. Other DNA sequences in the sample encode the same CDR3. The gene calls are TRBV7-8 and TRBJ1-3, with D hard to call. Germline V lookup: CDR1 SGHVS, CDR2 FQNEAQ. V lost 4 bases, J lost 4 bases, and 2 bases lay in between. The CDR3 is made up of 11 amino acids. The CDR3 sequence: CASSSGNTIYF. In DNA form, the CDR3 reads TGTGCCAGCAGCTCAGGAAACACCATATATTTT.

CDR3 loop: CASSLGPSSYQPQHF. As DNA, the CDR3 is TGTGCCAGCAGCTTAGGGCCCTCTTCCTATCAGCCCCAGCATTTT. The rearrangement uses TRBV11-2 and TRBJ1-5, with D uncertain. CDR1 and CDR2 from the germline V gene are SGHAT and FQNNGV. This CDR3 contains 15 residues. The V and J ends lost 1 base and 5 bases respectively, with 12 bases between them.

The J gene is TRBJ2-6, the V gene TRBV6-1; 8 bases are a match to TRBD1. V lost 4 bases to trimming and J lost 0 bases; unmatched junction nucleotides: 14. The CDR3 has 20 amino acids. Germline CDR1 MNHNS, CDR2 SASEGT. CDR3 coding DNA: TGTGCCAGCAGTGCGAACCCCGGGACAGGCTCCGTCTCTGGGGCCAACGTCCTGACTTTC. Translation gives CASSANPGTGSVSGANVLTF.